Each of the 6 T cell receptor beta chains below was sequenced from the same sample in a study of molecular identifiers for immune sequencing clone quantification. A single record per CDR3 protein comes from TCRdb applying MiXCR to the PCR reads. The sample has about 510,000 distinct CDR3 sequences; around a fifth are singletons. The source material was naive CD8+ T cells from blood, with Jurkat cell RNA spiked in. Regarding subset: FACS-sorted CD8+CD4-CCR7+CD45RA+ naive T cells. These receptor sequences come from a human donor in good health. Some libraries in this study had Jurkat cell RNA spiked in.

This clonotype was found many times. This chain links TRBV28 with TRBJ2-7; 7 bases line up with TRBD1. The CDR3 spans 13 residues. The ends lost 3 bases at V and 4 bases at J; junction bases unmatched: 3. The germline V gene encodes CDR1 MDHEN and CDR2 SYDVKM. The CDR3 coding sequence is TGTGCCAGCAGTTTGACCAGGGGGTACGAGCAGTACTTC. This codes for CASSLTRGYEQYF. The variable domain in full, with the rest retrieved from reference TRBV28 and TRBJ2-7, is DVKVTQSSRYLVKRTGEKVFLECVQDMDHENMFWYRQDPGLGLRLIYFSYDVKMKEKGDIPEGYSVSREKKERFSLILESASTNQTSMYLCASSLTRGYEQYFGPGTRLTVT.

The chain couples TRBV19 to TRBJ2-7, with 8 bases identical to TRBD1. Per the germline V gene, CDR1 is LNHDA and CDR2 is SQIVND (reference sequence). V gave up 5 bases and J gave up 5 bases; unmatched junction bases: 8. The CDR3 has 14 amino acids. This chain's CDR3 is CASSFGQGLDEQYF. The CDR3 DNA is TGTGCCAGTAGTTTCGGACAGGGTCTTGACGAGCAGTACTTC. The full variable domain, in which reference TRBV19 and TRBJ2-7 provide the parts outside the CDR3, is DGGITQSPKYLFRKEGQNVTLSCEQNLNHDAMYWYRQDPGQGLRLIYYSQIVNDFQKGDIAEGYSVSREKKESFPLTVTSAQKNPTAFYLCASSFGQGLDEQYFGPGTRLTVT.

This sequence joins TRBV12-3 or TRBV12-4 and TRBJ2-4, with D unresolved. V gave up 3 bases and J gave up 5 bases, with 8 bases separating them. This CDR3 spans 13 amino acids. The CDR3: CASSLFVENIQYF. The CDR3 DNA is TGTGCCAGCAGTTTGTTCGTCGAAAACATTCAGTACTTC.

Here the CDR3 reads CAGPFKAGVFSGASTDTQYF. CDR3 nucleotides: TGTGCCGGGCCTTTCAAAGCGGGAGTTTTTAGCGGGGCTAGCACAGATACGCAGTATTTT. The chain uses TRBV28 and TRBJ2-3; 8 positions agree with TRBD2. V shed 11 bases, J shed 0 bases, and the junction held 25 bases outside the gene matches. The CDR3 sequence is 20 residues long. CDR1 is MDHEN, CDR2 SYDVKM, per germline.

This clonotype was recorded many times. The rearrangement links TRBV30 to TRBJ1-1; no reliable D call. The CDR3 length is 10 residues. V lost 2 bases to trimming and J lost 6 bases, with 4 bases between them. Germline CDR1 reads GTSNPN; CDR2 reads SVGIG (reference sequence). The CDR3 spells CAWSPPEAFF. CDR3 DNA: TGTGCCTGGAGTCCCCCTGAAGCTTTCTTT.

This clonotype appeared a few times. The chain links TRBV4-1 to TRBJ1-2; 10 positions agree with TRBD1. Germline V lookup: CDR1 MGHRA, CDR2 YSYEKL. The ends lost 0 bases at V and 8 bases at J; junction bases unmatched: 12. The CDR3 has 17 residues. CDR3 bases: TGCGCCAGCAGCCAAGATCAGTTGAGACAGGGGGCAGGAGGCTACACCTTC. This codes for CASSQDQLRQGAGGYTF.